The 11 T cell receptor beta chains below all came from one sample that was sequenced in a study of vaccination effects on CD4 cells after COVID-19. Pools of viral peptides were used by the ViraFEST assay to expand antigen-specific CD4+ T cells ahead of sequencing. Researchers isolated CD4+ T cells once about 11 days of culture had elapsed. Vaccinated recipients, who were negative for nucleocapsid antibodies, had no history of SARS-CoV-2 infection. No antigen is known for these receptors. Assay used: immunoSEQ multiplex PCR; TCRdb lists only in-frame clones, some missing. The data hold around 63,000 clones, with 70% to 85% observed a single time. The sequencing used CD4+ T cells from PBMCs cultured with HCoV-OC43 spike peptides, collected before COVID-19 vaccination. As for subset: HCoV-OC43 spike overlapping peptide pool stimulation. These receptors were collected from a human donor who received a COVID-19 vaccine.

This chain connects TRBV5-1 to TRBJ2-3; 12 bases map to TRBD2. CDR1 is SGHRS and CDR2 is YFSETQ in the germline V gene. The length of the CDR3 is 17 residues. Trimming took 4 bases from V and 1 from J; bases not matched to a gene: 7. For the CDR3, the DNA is TGCGCCAGCAGCCCGTTAACTAGCGGGGGGCGCACAGATACGCAGTATTTT. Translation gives CASSPLTSGGRTDTQYF.

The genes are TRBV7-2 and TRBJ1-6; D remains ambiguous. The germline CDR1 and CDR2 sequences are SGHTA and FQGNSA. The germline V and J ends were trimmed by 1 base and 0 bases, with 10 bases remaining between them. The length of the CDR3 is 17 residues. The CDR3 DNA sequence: TGTGCCAGCAGCTTAGACCGACCAGACTCCTATAATTCACCCCTCCACTTT. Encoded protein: CASSLDRPDSYNSPLHF.

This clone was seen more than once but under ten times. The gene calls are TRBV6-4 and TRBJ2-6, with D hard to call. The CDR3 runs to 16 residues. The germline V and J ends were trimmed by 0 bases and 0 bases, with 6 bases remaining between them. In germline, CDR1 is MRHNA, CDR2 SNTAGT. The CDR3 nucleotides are TGTGCCAGCAGTGACTCTAGGCGCTCTGGGGCCAACGTCCTGACTTTC. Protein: CASSDSRRSGANVLTF.

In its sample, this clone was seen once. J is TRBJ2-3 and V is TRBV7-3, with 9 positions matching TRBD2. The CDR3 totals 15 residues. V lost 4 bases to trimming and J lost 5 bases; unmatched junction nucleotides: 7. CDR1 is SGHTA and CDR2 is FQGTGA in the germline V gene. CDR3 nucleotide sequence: TGTGCCAGCAGCTCCAGCGGGGGGCGCGGAGATACGCAGTATTTT. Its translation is CASSSSGGRGDTQYF.

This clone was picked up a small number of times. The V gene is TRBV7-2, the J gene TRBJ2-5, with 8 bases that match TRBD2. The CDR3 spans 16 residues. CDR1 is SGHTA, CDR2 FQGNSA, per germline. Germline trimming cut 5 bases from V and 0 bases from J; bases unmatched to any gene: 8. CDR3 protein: CASSLNSGAHQETQYF. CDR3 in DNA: TGTGCCAGCAGCCTAAATAGCGGGGCCCACCAAGAGACCCAGTACTTC.

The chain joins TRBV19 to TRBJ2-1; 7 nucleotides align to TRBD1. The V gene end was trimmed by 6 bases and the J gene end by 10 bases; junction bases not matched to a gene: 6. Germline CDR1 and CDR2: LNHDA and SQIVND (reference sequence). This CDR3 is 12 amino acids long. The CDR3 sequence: CASSLYRGEQFF. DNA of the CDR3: TGTGCCAGTAGCCTCTACAGGGGCGAGCAGTTCTTC.

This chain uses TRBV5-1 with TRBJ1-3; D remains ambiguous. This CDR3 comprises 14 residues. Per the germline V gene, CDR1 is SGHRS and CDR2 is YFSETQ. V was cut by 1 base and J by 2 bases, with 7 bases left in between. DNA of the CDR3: TGCGCCAGCAGCTTGATGGCTCCTGGAAACACCATATATTTT. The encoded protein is CASSLMAPGNTIYF.

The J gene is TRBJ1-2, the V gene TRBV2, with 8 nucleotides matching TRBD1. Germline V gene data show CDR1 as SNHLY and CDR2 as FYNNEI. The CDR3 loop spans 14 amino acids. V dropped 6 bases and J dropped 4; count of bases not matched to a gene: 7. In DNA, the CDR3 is TGTGCCAGCAGGGACCGACAGGGGCCCTATGGCTACACCTTC. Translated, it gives CASRDRQGPYGYTF.

This chain's CDR3 is CASRLVRVQDTQYF. The DNA for the CDR3 is TGTGCCAGCCGGTTGGTGAGGGTTCAAGATACGCAGTATTTT. The chain combines TRBV2 with TRBJ2-3; the D gene is possibly TRBD2 (5 bases). V was pared by 8 bases and J by 5 bases, with 17 bases between. CDR1 and CDR2 from the germline V gene are SNHLY and FYNNEI. This CDR3 region has 14 residues.

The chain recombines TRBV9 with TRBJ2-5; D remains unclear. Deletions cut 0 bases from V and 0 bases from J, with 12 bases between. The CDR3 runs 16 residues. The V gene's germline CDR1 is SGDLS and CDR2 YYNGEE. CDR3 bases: TGTGCCAGCAGCGTAGACCAGCCATCGTACCAAGAGACCCAGTACTTC. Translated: CASSVDQPSYQETQYF.

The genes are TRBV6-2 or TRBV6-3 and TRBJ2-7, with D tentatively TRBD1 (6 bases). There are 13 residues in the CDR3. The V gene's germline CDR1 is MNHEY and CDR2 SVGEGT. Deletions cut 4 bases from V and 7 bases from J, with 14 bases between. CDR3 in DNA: TGTGCCAGCAGTTTTCCGGGACAACGGGAGCAGTACGTC. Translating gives CASSFPGQREQYV.